These T cell receptor beta chains were read from a single sample in a study of shared clonotypes between healthy human individuals. Only in-frame clones appear in the TCRdb table, and some are missing; sequencing was by immunoSEQ multiplex PCR. This sample has approximately 2.5 million clones, with around 90% found just once. Sample: naive CD4+ T cells sorted from blood. These receptors originate from a man aged 18 to 30 in good health. CDR3s include the opening cysteine and the closing phenylalanine or tryptophan. The order of the fields is D gene, V gene, clone size, J gene, CDR3 length, CDR3 protein, CDR3 DNA. The D gene is left open where the match is weak. Only part of the rows carry a size: once, few, many, or a class if the clone is expanded.

-	TRBV19	-	TRBJ2-2	15	CASRSRALEDGELFF	TGTGCCAGTAGATCTAGGGCTTTGGAGGACGGGGAGCTGTTTTTT
-	TRBV11-2	-	TRBJ2-4	17	CASSPQHRALGKNIQYF	TGTGCCAGCAGCCCCCAACACAGGGCCCTAGGGAAAAACATTCAGTACTTC
-	TRBV6-6	-	TRBJ2-6	15	CASSYVSAGANVLTF	TGTGCCAGCAGTTACGTCTCGGCTGGGGCCAACGTCCTGACTTTC
TRBD1	TRBV19	-	TRBJ2-2	14	CASMRAGGTGELFF	TGTGCCAGTATGAGGGCAGGGGGCACCGGGGAGCTGTTTTTT
-	TRBV9	-	TRBJ2-5	13	CASSVVPQETQYF	TGTGCCAGCAGCGTAGTGCCACAAGAGACCCAGTACTTC
-	TRBV5-6	-	TRBJ2-1	11	CASSFEGEQFF	TGTGCCAGCAGCTTTGAAGGTGAGCAGTTCTTC
-	TRBV27	few	TRBJ1-5	14	CASSLSGNNQPQHF	TGTGCCAGCAGTTTATCTGGCAACAATCAGCCCCAGCATTTT
-	TRBV2	once	TRBJ2-3	13	CASSAGVTDTQYF	TGTGCCAGCAGTGCGGGAGTCACAGATACGCAGTATTTT
-	TRBV18	-	TRBJ1-5	12	CASSRLGQPQHF	TGTGCCAGCTCACGCCTGGGTCAGCCCCAGCATTTT
-	TRBV5-5	-	TRBJ1-1	15	CASSLGMGMNTEAFF	TGTGCCAGCAGCTTGGGGATGGGCATGAACACTGAAGCTTTCTTT
-	TRBV7-2	-	TRBJ1-5	15	CASSLVGDSNQPQHF	TGTGCCAGCAGCCTGGTAGGGGATAGCAATCAGCCCCAGCATTTT
TRBD1	TRBV18	-	TRBJ1-2	18	CASSPPNAQGDRGYGYTF	TGTGCCAGCTCACCACCGAATGCCCAAGGGGACAGGGGCTATGGCTACACCTTC
-	TRBV2	-	TRBJ1-1	14	CASSEDRARSEAFF	TGTGCCAGCAGTGAAGACAGGGCAAGATCTGAAGCTTTCTTT
-	TRBV15	-	TRBJ2-6	17	CATSRDLGRSGANVLTF	TGTGCCACCAGCAGAGATCTGGGCCGCTCTGGGGCCAACGTCCTGACTTTC
-	TRBV6-5	-	TRBJ1-6	14	CASTFGGENSPLHF	TGTGCCAGCACCTTTGGAGGGGAAAATTCACCCCTCCACTTT
-	TRBV6-5	-	TRBJ1-2	14	CASKAGRINYGYTF	TGTGCCAGCAAAGCGGGACGAATTAACTATGGCTACACCTTC
-	TRBV4-3	-	TRBJ1-6	15	CASSPTQATNSPLHF	TGCGCCAGCAGCCCGACCCAAGCCACCAATTCACCCCTCCACTTT
-	TRBV6-5	-	TRBJ1-2	14	CASSYSASSYGYTF	TGTGCCAGCAGTTACTCGGCCAGCTCCTATGGCTACACCTTC
-	TRBV10-3	-	TRBJ1-2	14	CATTRTGRGDGYTF	TGTGCCACCACGAGAACAGGGAGGGGAGATGGCTACACCTTC
TRBD1	TRBV11-2	few	TRBJ1-5	15	CASSLGAGQGQPQHF	TGTGCCAGCAGCTTAGGTGCGGGACAGGGACAGCCCCAGCATTTT
-	TRBV18	-	TRBJ1-1	13	CASSPIEQGRAFF	TGTGCCAGCTCACCCATCGAACAGGGTCGAGCTTTCTTT
-	TRBV30	-	TRBJ1-1	13	CAWNGRADTEAFF	TGTGCCTGGAATGGCAGGGCCGACACTGAAGCTTTCTTT
-	TRBV28	once	TRBJ2-1	15	CASASPGPGYNEQFF	TGTGCCAGCGCATCTCCCGGGCCCGGGTACAATGAGCAGTTCTTC
TRBD1	TRBV18	-	TRBJ2-3	16	CASSLLGQGSADTQYF	TGTGCCAGCTCACTATTGGGACAGGGGTCCGCAGATACGCAGTATTTT
-	TRBV21-1	-	TRBJ2-7	14	CASCNRGHSYEQYF	TGTGCCAGCTGCAATAGGGGACACTCCTACGAGCAGTACTTC
TRBD1	TRBV5-1	-	TRBJ2-1	17	CASLRGQGGSWENEQFF	TGCGCCAGCTTAAGGGGACAGGGTGGTTCTTGGGAGAATGAGCAGTTCTTC
TRBD2	TRBV5-1	-	TRBJ2-7	15	CASSLGSGGLNEQYF	TGCGCCAGCAGCTTGGGTAGCGGGGGGCTGAACGAGCAGTACTTC
TRBD2	TRBV19	-	TRBJ2-1	14	CASSPTSALNEQFF	TGTGCCAGTAGTCCAACTAGCGCCTTGAATGAGCAGTTCTTC
-	TRBV25-1	-	TRBJ2-3	14	CASSAEVSRVGQYF	TGTGCCAGCAGTGCTGAGGTTTCTAGGGTAGGGCAGTATTTT
-	TRBV7-9	once	TRBJ1-6	13	CASSVTENSPLHF	TGTGCCAGCAGCGTGACAGAGAATTCACCCCTCCACTTT
-	TRBV5-1	-	TRBJ1-5	15	CASSFMGESNQPQHF	TGCGCCAGCAGCTTTATGGGGGAGAGCAATCAGCCCCAGCATTTT
-	TRBV15	-	TRBJ1-5	15	CATSRGGKDNQPQHF	TGTGCCACCAGCAGAGGAGGGAAGGACAATCAGCCCCAACATTTT
-	TRBV10-3	once	TRBJ2-1	13	CAIGRVTYNEQFF	TGTGCCATCGGCAGGGTTACCTACAATGAGCAGTTCTTC
-	TRBV5-1	-	TRBJ1-1	15	CASSKTGNSNTEAFF	TGCGCCAGCAGTAAAACAGGGAACTCGAACACTGAAGCTTTCTTT
-	TRBV7-8	-	TRBJ1-5	13	CASSNGQLQPQHF	TGTGCCAGCAGCAACGGACAACTTCAGCCCCAGCATTTT
TRBD2	TRBV5-1	-	TRBJ2-1	16	CASSSLWTSRDDEQFF	TGCGCCAGCAGCTCCCTATGGACTAGCCGTGACGATGAGCAGTTCTTC
-	TRBV6-1	-	TRBJ2-6	15	CASSLSVSGANVLTF	TGTGCCAGCAGTTTGTCCGTGTCTGGGGCCAACGTCCTGACTTTC
TRBD1	TRBV6-1	-	TRBJ1-4	14	CASTGGDRVIPLFF	TGTGCCAGCACCGGAGGGGACAGGGTAATTCCACTGTTTTTT
-	TRBV27	-	TRBJ1-1	15	CASSLSGPMNTEAFF	TGTGCCAGCAGTTTATCGGGACCTATGAACACTGAAGCTTTCTTT
TRBD1	TRBV28	once	TRBJ2-7	17	CASSFSPPGQGSYEQYF	TGTGCCAGCAGTTTCTCTCCTCCGGGACAGGGGTCCTACGAGCAGTACTTC